These 3 T cell receptor beta chains came from one sample sequenced in a study of blood T cell repertoires in COVID-19. TCRdb's table, derived via immunoSEQ multiplex PCR, lists solely in-frame clones and lacks some. Here the sample spans around 170,000 clones, about 81% being singletons. The sequenced material came from peripheral blood. The receptors here all came from a man aged 30 to 39 with active or convalescent COVID-19.

The chain uses TRBV6-2 or TRBV6-3 and TRBJ1-2, with TRBD1 as a possible D gene (6 bases). This CDR3 has 11 residues. Trimming left V 6 bases short and J 6 bases short, with 8 bases between. Looked up from germline, CDR1 is MNHEY and CDR2 is SVGEGT. CDR3 DNA sequence: TGTGCCAGCAGCCACAGGGATGGCTACACCTTC. Its translation is CASSHRDGYTF.

The chain employs TRBV2 and TRBJ1-5; 8 bases agree with TRBD1. This CDR3 has 14 amino acids. Trimming cost V 6 bases and J 7 bases; bases outside gene matches: 8. Germline CDR1 SNHLY, CDR2 FYNNEI. CDR3 residues: CASRTDRESQPQHF. CDR3 nucleotide sequence: TGTGCCAGCAGGACGGACAGGGAGAGCCAGCCCCAGCATTTT.

J is TRBJ2-7 and V is TRBV7-8, with 10 bases that match TRBD1. The CDR3 totals 14 residues. Germline CDR1 and CDR2: SGHVS and FQNEAQ. J gave up 5 bases and V 4 bases, and 5 bases lay outside the gene matches. This chain's CDR3 is CASSSGTGVNEQYV. CDR3 coding DNA: TGTGCCAGCAGCTCCGGGACAGGGGTTAACGAGCAGTACGTC.